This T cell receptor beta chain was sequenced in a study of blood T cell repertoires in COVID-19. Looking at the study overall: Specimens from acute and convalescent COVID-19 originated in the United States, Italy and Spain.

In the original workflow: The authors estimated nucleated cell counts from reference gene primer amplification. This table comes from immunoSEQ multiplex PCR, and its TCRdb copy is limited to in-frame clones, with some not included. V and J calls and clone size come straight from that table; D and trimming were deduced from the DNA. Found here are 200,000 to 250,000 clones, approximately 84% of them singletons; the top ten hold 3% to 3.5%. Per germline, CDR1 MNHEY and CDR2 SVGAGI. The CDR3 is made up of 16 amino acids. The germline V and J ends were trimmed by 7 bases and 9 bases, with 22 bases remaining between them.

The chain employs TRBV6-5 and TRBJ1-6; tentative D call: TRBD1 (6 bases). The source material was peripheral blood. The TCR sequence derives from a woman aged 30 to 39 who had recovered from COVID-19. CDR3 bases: TGTGCCAGCACCTACTCAGGTTCCAGGGGATTTTCACCCCTCCACTTT. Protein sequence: CASTYSGSRGFSPLHF.